This TCR beta chain stems from a study of blood T cell repertoires in COVID-19. Using immunoSEQ multiplex PCR, the repertoire was profiled, and TCRdb retains in-frame clones only, with some absent. The repertoire has approximately 290,000 clones, 80% to 90% of them found once; the top ten carry 3.5% to 4.5%. This clone was detected only once. The receptor was isolated from a woman in her 30s who had recovered from COVID-19. Sequences were obtained from PBMCs or T cells enriched from blood (not recorded which).

The CDR3 sequence: CASSLRTDSTDTQYF. The CDR3 DNA reads TGCGCCAGCAGCTTGCGGACAGATAGCACAGATACGCAGTATTTT. J is TRBJ2-3 and V is TRBV5-1, with a possible D match to TRBD1 (6 bases). The CDR3 spans 15 residues. Germline assignment: CDR1 SGHRS and CDR2 YFSETQ. Trimming removed 1 base at V and 0 bases at J, with 9 bases between.